Sequencing of this T cell receptor (beta chain) was carried out in a study of T cells in Graves' hyperthyroidism and ophthalmopathy. There are a few counts of this clonotype. There were TCR beta CDR3 regions amplified from RNA transcripts. Carried out on the TCR CDR3, a first-round RT-PCR used the HTBI primer set. TCRdb re-called the multiplex PCR reads through MiXCR, storing one row per CDR3 protein. The sample has about 500,000 distinct CDR3 sequences, around 15% seen once. V lost 2 bases and J lost 3, with 10 bases in between. The CDR3 spans 14 residues. The V gene's germline CDR1 is MNHEY and CDR2 SVGAGI.

This clonotype was obtained from a woman aged 30 to 39 with Graves' ophthalmopathy. This chain links TRBV6-5 with TRBJ2-5; no definite D call. The sample consisted of blood. CDR3 coding DNA: TGTGCCAGCAGTTACAGAGCGACCAAAGAGACCCAGTACTTC. It encodes CASSYRATKETQYF.